These 30 T cell receptor beta chains share one sample of origin, sequenced in a study of PD-1 blockade in classical Hodgkin lymphoma. Repertoires were generated with immunoSEQ multiplex PCR, while TCRdb's copy carries only in-frame clones and drops some. The profile covers around 66,000 clones, with 71% appearing a single time and 9% to 10% taken by the ten largest. Exposure to brentuximab vedotin varied, and each patient had relapsed following autologous stem cell transplantation. Material: peripheral blood mononuclear cells (PBMCs), obtained before the second cycle of nivolumab. The receptor source for this set is a human donor with classical Hodgkin lymphoma.

This clone has only a few counts. The genes are TRBV10-3 and TRBJ2-7; D remains ambiguous. V was shortened by 8 bases and J by 2 bases, with 1 base between the two germline ends. The CDR3 has 9 residues. The germline gives CDR1 ENHRY, CDR2 SYGVKD. CDR3 loop: CAIPYEQYF. The CDR3 coding sequence is TGTGCCATCCCCTACGAGCAGTACTTC.

The chain has TRBV2 and TRBJ1-1, with D possibly being TRBD1 (6 bases). The CDR3 runs 15 residues. Trimming took 5 bases from V and 0 from J, leaving 13 bases between them. Per germline, CDR1 SNHLY and CDR2 FYNNEI. Here the CDR3 reads CASSPRTAMNTEAFF. CDR3 nucleotides: TGTGCCAGCAGTCCCCGGACAGCAATGAACACTGAAGCTTTCTTT.

The chain links TRBV14 to TRBJ1-1; D is undetermined. Germline CDR1 and CDR2: SGHDN and FVKESK. The CDR3 loop spans 12 amino acids. Trimming cost V 1 base and J 10 bases, with 10 bases left between them. Here the CDR3 reads CASSQGLVGAFF. The CDR3 DNA follows: TGTGCCAGCAGCCAAGGACTCGTCGGAGCTTTCTTT.

The genes are TRBV6-6 and TRBJ1-2, with no clear D. The length of the CDR3 is 14 residues. Trimming took off 5 bases at V and 4 bases at J, with 14 bases between the two ends. Per the germline V gene, CDR1 is MNHNY and CDR2 is SVGAGI (reference sequence). For the CDR3, the DNA is TGTGCCAGCAGTACCTTTTCCCTATCCTATGGCTACACCTTC. Amino acid sequence: CASSTFSLSYGYTF.

This chain joins TRBV6-6 and TRBJ1-2; D not certain. The ends were cut back, 2 bases at V and 1 base at J, with 11 bases in the middle. The CDR3 totals 15 residues. Per germline, CDR1 MNHNY and CDR2 SVGAGI (reference sequence). CDR3 region: CASSYATANNYGYTF. The CDR3 DNA reads TGTGCCAGCAGTTACGCGACGGCGAATAACTATGGCTACACCTTC.

The chain links TRBV15 to TRBJ1-2; no clear D gene. The CDR3 length is 15 residues. Trimming took 0 bases from V and 6 from J, leaving 14 bases between them. The germline gives CDR1 LNHNV, CDR2 YYDKDF (reference sequence). The CDR3 sequence: CATSRDARRLDGYTF. Here the CDR3 DNA reads TGTGCCACCAGCAGAGATGCCCGAAGACTGGATGGCTACACCTTC.

The V and J genes are TRBV5-1 and TRBJ2-3; 7 nucleotides line up with TRBD2. The CDR3 has 15 amino acids. Unmatched junction bases numbered 9, after V lost 5 bases and J lost 3 bases. The germline V gene encodes CDR1 SGHRS and CDR2 YFSETQ. The CDR3 bases are TGCGCCAGCAGTCGGGGCCGGGGGGAGACAGATACGCAGTATTTT. This sequence encodes CASSRGRGETDTQYF.

This clone was observed a handful of times. The CDR3 sequence: CASSEWETGIYGYTF. The CDR3 bases are TGTGCCAGCAGTGAATGGGAGACAGGGATTTATGGCTACACCTTC. The gene calls are TRBV6-1 and TRBJ1-2, with 7 bases identical to TRBD1. The CDR3 extends over 15 amino acids. With V trimmed by 2 bases and J by 5 bases, 8 bases remained unmatched. Looked up from germline, CDR1 is MNHNS and CDR2 is SASEGT.

A few counts support this clone. The chain joins TRBV7-3 to TRBJ1-6; 7 bases are a match to TRBD1. Germline-derived CDR1 and CDR2 are SGHTA and FQGTGA. J gave up 5 bases and V 3 bases, and 1 base lay outside the gene matches. This CDR3 has 14 amino acids. In DNA form, the CDR3 reads TGTGCCAGCAGCTTCGGGACAGATAATTCACCCCTCCACTTT. This encodes CASSFGTDNSPLHF.

The chain has TRBV5-1 and TRBJ2-2; D is unresolved. Germline V gene lookup returns CDR1 SGHRS and CDR2 YFSETQ. This CDR3 contains 13 residues. Trimming took 2 bases from V and 6 from J, leaving 8 bases between them. Written as DNA, the CDR3 is TGCGCCAGCAGCTTCGGCCAGCCCGGGGAGCTGTTTTTT. This encodes CASSFGQPGELFF. Full variable domain (rest looked up from reference TRBV5-1 and TRBJ2-2): KAGVTQTPRYLIKTRGQQVTLSCSPISGHRSVSWYQQTPGQGLQFLFEYFSETQRNKGNFPGRFSGRQFSNSRSEMNVSTLELGDSALYLCASSFGQPGELFFGEGSRLTVL.

The rearrangement uses TRBV29-1 and TRBJ2-1; D remains ambiguous. Germline CDR1 SQVTM, CDR2 ANQGSEA. The ends were cut back, 0 bases at V and 11 bases at J, with 5 bases in the middle. The CDR3 runs 10 residues. The CDR3 nucleotides read TGCAGCGTTGAAGATGGGAAGCAGTTCTTC. As protein: CSVEDGKQFF.

In DNA, the CDR3 is TGTGCCAGCAGCTCACAGGGGTCCTATGGCTACACCTTC. This encodes CASSSQGSYGYTF. The chain carries TRBV7-8 and TRBJ1-2, with TRBD1 matching over 7 bases. Looked up from germline, CDR1 is SGHVS and CDR2 is FQNEAQ. Trimming at V came to 4 bases and at J to 4 bases, leaving 3 bases not matched to a gene. The CDR3 consists of 13 residues.

V gene TRBV7-9 combines with J gene TRBJ1-2; TRBD1 matches 8 bases. CDR1 and CDR2 from the germline V gene are SEHNR and FQNEAQ (reference sequence). V was clipped by 5 bases and J by 10 bases; unmatched bases: 6. The CDR3 has 12 amino acids. CDR3 in amino acids: CASSPGTGSYTF. Written as DNA, the CDR3 is TGTGCCAGCAGCCCCGGGACAGGATCCTACACCTTC. The variable domain in full, with the rest retrieved from reference TRBV7-9 and TRBJ1-2, is DTGVSQNPRHKITKRGQNVTFRCDPISEHNRLYWYRQTLGQGPEFLTYFQNEAQLEKSRLLSDRFSAERPKGSFSTLEIQRTEQGDSAMYLCASSPGTGSYTFGSGTRLTVV.

This sequence joins TRBV6-1 and TRBJ2-7; TRBD1 agrees at 8 bases. Germline-derived CDR1 and CDR2 are MNHNS and SASEGT. J gave up 4 bases and V 3 bases, and 8 bases lay outside the gene matches. The CDR3 spans 15 residues. CDR3 coding DNA: TGTGCCAGCAGTGATATTGGGACAGGCCTTTACGAGCAGTACTTC. The encoded protein is CASSDIGTGLYEQYF.

Only one count was recorded for this clone. The V and J genes are TRBV29-1 and TRBJ1-1; 7 bases align to TRBD1. V lost 6 bases, J lost 4 bases, and 11 bases stayed unmatched. The CDR3 spans 14 residues. Looked up from germline, CDR1 is SQVTM and CDR2 is ANQGSEA. The CDR3 protein is CSVHRQGGLTEAFF. CDR3 nucleotide sequence: TGCAGCGTACACCGACAGGGTGGCCTCACTGAAGCTTTCTTT.

The chain couples TRBV9 to TRBJ2-2; 16 nucleotides match TRBD2. V was pared by 1 base and J by 6 bases, with 3 bases of the junction left unmatched. The CDR3 totals 17 residues. Germline V CDR1 and CDR2: SGDLS, YYNGEE. As DNA, the CDR3 is TGTGCCAGCAGCGTACAAGGGACTAGCGGGAGGGCCGGGGAGCTGTTTTTT. It encodes CASSVQGTSGRAGELFF.

Only a few counts were recorded for this clone. The chain combines TRBV30 with TRBJ2-7; 8 positions agree with TRBD1. The J segment lost 6 bases and the V segment lost 4 bases, leaving 11 bases of the junction unmatched. CDR3 length equals 14 residues. Germline assignment: CDR1 GTSNPN and CDR2 SVGIG (reference sequence). As DNA, the CDR3 is TGTGCCTGGAACTCGGACAGGGAAGGGGGCGAGCAGTACTTC. Its protein is CAWNSDREGGEQYF. The variable domain in full, completed from reference TRBV30 and TRBJ2-7, reads SQTIHQWPATLVQPVGSPLSLECTVEGTSNPNLYWYRQAAGRGLQLLFYSVGIGQISSEVPQNLSASRPQDRQFILSSKKLLLSDSGFYLCAWNSDREGGEQYFGPGTRLTVT.

The J gene is TRBJ2-7, the V gene TRBV2; 11 bases are a match to TRBD2. V gave up 4 bases and J gave up 4 bases; unmatched junction bases: 6. Germline V gene sequence: CDR1 SNHLY, CDR2 FYNNEI. The CDR3 sequence is 15 residues long. Here the CDR3 reads CASSALLAGVYEQYF. The DNA for the CDR3 is TGTGCCAGCAGTGCATTACTAGCGGGAGTATACGAGCAGTACTTC. The whole variable domain, filled in from reference TRBV2 and TRBJ2-7, reads EPEVTQTPSHQVTQMGQEVILRCVPISNHLYFYWYRQILGQKVEFLVSFYNNEISEKSEIFDDQFSVERPDGSNFTLKIRSTKLEDSAMYFCASSALLAGVYEQYFGPGTRLTVT.

This clone was recorded once. This same CDR3 is encoded by further DNA sequences in the sample. The chain has TRBV5-1 and TRBJ1-1, with 7 bases fitting TRBD1. Germline assignment: CDR1 SGHRS and CDR2 YFSETQ. This CDR3 contains 14 residues. Germline trimming cut 4 bases from V and 1 base from J; bases unmatched to any gene: 4. The CDR3 DNA is TGCGCCAGCAGCCCTTGGACAGGGAACACTGAAGCTTTCTTT. Translating gives CASSPWTGNTEAFF. The full variable domain, rest sourced from reference TRBV5-1 and TRBJ1-1, is KAGVTQTPRYLIKTRGQQVTLSCSPISGHRSVSWYQQTPGQGLQFLFEYFSETQRNKGNFPGRFSGRQFSNSRSEMNVSTLELGDSALYLCASSPWTGNTEAFFGQGTRLTVV.

This clone was counted a single time. The genes are TRBV12-5 and TRBJ1-4, with D uncertain. Germline CDR1 is LGHNT and CDR2 is FRNRAP. V was clipped by 5 bases and J by 6 bases, with 10 bases between them. The CDR3 loop spans 13 amino acids. The chain's CDR3 is CASGPGGYEKLFF. The CDR3 nucleotides are TGTGCTAGTGGTCCCGGAGGTTATGAAAAACTGTTTTTT.

The rearrangement uses TRBV25-1 and TRBJ2-7; D uncertain. The CDR3 is 12 residues long. Deletions cut 1 base from V and 5 bases from J, with 6 bases between. Germline CDR1 reads MGHDK; CDR2 reads SYGVNS. Here the CDR3 reads CASSELSNEQYF. CDR3 DNA: TGTGCCAGCAGTGAATTATCCAACGAGCAGTACTTC.

The chain is built from TRBV19 and TRBJ2-1; possibly TRBD1 or TRBD2 for D (6 bases each). V shed 5 bases and J shed 3 bases, with 14 bases lying between them. CDR3 size: 15 residues. CDR1 is LNHDA and CDR2 is SQIVND in the germline V gene (reference sequence). CDR3: CASSSGGLVYNEQFF. The CDR3 bases are TGTGCCAGTAGTTCTGGGGGGCTAGTCTACAATGAGCAGTTCTTC.

CDR3 DNA sequence: TGTGCCAGCCGGCCCGGGGCAAGCTCCTATAATTCACCCCTCCACTTT. This encodes CASRPGASSYNSPLHF. The gene calls are TRBV5-8 and TRBJ1-6, with a tentative D call TRBD1 (5 bases). The CDR3 totals 16 residues. In germline, CDR1 is SGHTS, CDR2 YDEGEE. Between the trimmed V and J ends, which lost 7 bases and 0 bases, there was a span of 14 bases.

This clone occurred many times. The chain uses TRBV15 and TRBJ1-2; tentatively, D is TRBD1 (5 bases). Germline CDR1 LNHNV, CDR2 YYDKDF (reference sequence). Trimming cost V 5 bases and J 2 bases, with 9 bases left between them. The CDR3 extends over 13 amino acids. This CDR3 is CATSDGGNYGYTF. Written as DNA, the CDR3 is TGTGCCACCAGCGACGGGGGAAACTATGGCTACACCTTC.

V gene TRBV27 combines with J gene TRBJ1-5; tentatively, D is TRBD1 (5 bases). The CDR3 sequence is 14 residues long. Trimming left V 9 bases short and J 0 bases short, with 12 bases between. Germline lookup yields CDR1 MNHEY and CDR2 SMNVEV (reference sequence). The CDR3 reads CASRRGHSNQPQHF. DNA for the CDR3: TGTGCCAGTAGGCGTGGACATAGCAATCAGCCCCAGCATTTT.

The chain links TRBV28 to TRBJ1-1; the match to TRBD1 covers 9 bases. This CDR3 region has 16 residues. Trimming cost V 6 bases and J 1 base; bases outside gene matches: 9. Germline loops: CDR1 MDHEN, CDR2 SYDVKM. The chain's CDR3 is CASSGTGGRGNTEAFF. Written as DNA, the CDR3 is TGTGCCAGCAGCGGTACAGGGGGCCGAGGGAACACTGAAGCTTTCTTT.

The chain joins TRBV30 to TRBJ1-1; D is perhaps TRBD1 (5 bases). The CDR3 runs to 13 residues. The germline CDR1 and CDR2 sequences are GTSNPN and SVGIG (reference sequence). Deletions cut 1 base from V and 3 bases from J, with 9 bases between. Here the CDR3 reads CAWSEQADTEAFF. The CDR3 nucleotides read TGTGCCTGGAGTGAACAGGCGGACACTGAAGCTTTCTTT.

This chain links TRBV5-4 with TRBJ1-2; 10 nucleotides match TRBD1. V lost 0 bases to trimming and J lost 14 bases; unmatched junction nucleotides: 13. CDR3 length equals 15 residues. Germline CDR1 is SGHNT and CDR2 is YYREEE (reference sequence). CDR3 sequence: CASSLVPGQGPGGTF. CDR3 in DNA: TGTGCCAGCAGCTTGGTACCGGGACAGGGGCCCGGGGGGACCTTC.

The chain carries TRBV5-1 and TRBJ2-1; perhaps D is TRBD1 or TRBD2 (5 bases each). From germline, CDR1 is SGHRS and CDR2 YFSETQ. This CDR3 comprises 14 residues. Trimming took off 5 bases at V and 7 bases at J, with 16 bases between the two ends. The CDR3 spells CASSRDPGSNEQFF. The DNA for the CDR3 is TGCGCCAGCAGTAGGGACCCAGGGAGTAATGAGCAGTTCTTC.

The chain has TRBV6-6 and TRBJ1-1, with a tentative D call TRBD1 (5 bases). The length of the CDR3 is 16 residues. With 4 bases removed from V and 0 bases from J, the gap between germline ends came to 15 bases. CDR1 and CDR2 from the germline V gene are MNHNY and SVGAGI (reference sequence). Here the CDR3 DNA reads TGTGCCAGCAGTTGGGGGGGAGGGCGAATGAACACTGAAGCTTTCTTT. Translation: CASSWGGGRMNTEAFF.